This TCR beta chain originates from a study of shared clonotypes between healthy human individuals (dated by TCRdb to the early 2020s). Notes on the research overall: The cohort included three men and a couple of women between 18 and 49 years of age. For each donor, three plates each were used for CD4 naive and CD4 memory, two plates were used for CD8 naive, and one plate was used for CD8 memory. The study deeply sequenced blood TCR repertoires of five healthy adults to estimate repertoire size and the extent of clonotype sharing between individuals. Libraries were prepared and TCR repertoires were sequenced by different laboratories using diverse techniques, in order to increase sequencing depth and limit assay-specific biases. Leukapheresis yielded between about 0.9 and 9.5 billion PBMCs per donor. The research as a whole found: Compared with non-shared clonotypes, clonotypes shared by all four sorted-subset donors had higher generation probabilities. When a handful of donors were compared, the shared fraction of clonotypes was around 4.6% for naive CD4, around 3.6% for naive CD8, 2% to 2.5% for memory CD4, and less than 0.5% for memory CD8. Incomplete sequencing was indicated by rarefaction of sorted-subset datasets, despite the large sequencing depth. Naive subsets generally had larger estimated clonotype richness than memory subsets. Pairwise subsampling led to the expectation that sequencing depth would affect the degree of clonotype sharing among donors. Sampling was restricted to blood, and TCR repertoires in tissue are likely to differ from TCR repertoires in blood. Because the study included only a small number of donors, the genetic and exposure-history diversity represented was limited.

This clone was counted a single time. What this receptor recognizes is not known. The input lacks base qualities; no much larger clone sits a single base away. From the cysteine through the phenylalanine, the CDR3 covers 16 amino acids. Only the CDR3 DNA stays, 48 bases, in frame from base 1. For CDR1 and CDR2, the germline V gene lists SNHLY and FYNNEI. The junction shows trimming of 8 bases on V and 0 bases on J, plus 17 bases between the germline ends. Healthy HIV-negative adults with no recently reported acute infections or vaccinations were included as donors. Every donor was a Caucasian adult living in Nashville, Tennessee, USA. Magnetic negative selection was used to enrich CD4+ T cells, after which naive cells were positively selected on CD45RA and the negative fraction became the memory subset. Blood was obtained by leukapheresis, after which PBMCs were separated by Ficoll-Histopaque density gradient centrifugation and cryopreserved in liquid nitrogen vapor phase. Purity and quantity of every magnetically sorted T cell population were checked by analytical flow cytometry. Each sorted fraction had its genomic DNA isolated and then quantified by UV absorbance on a Nanodrop 2000c.

Using the deep immunoSEQ assay, multiplex PCR amplified TCR CDR3 regions from genomic DNA. Genomic DNA extracted from each cell subset was distributed evenly over all wells of several immunoSEQ 96-well plates, and each plate served as one replicate. For sorted subsets, about 0.2 ug genomic DNA, equal to 30,000 or so T cell genomes, was loaded into each replicate PCR. Purified libraries were quantified with a Qubit 3.0 fluorometer, sized on a Bioanalyzer 2100, and re-quantified with the KAPA Library Quantification kit. A separate single-read 150-cycle Illumina NextSeq 550 flow cell was used to sequence each immunoSEQ 96-well plate. As for the authors' bioinformatics: Because the immunoSEQ output held only junctional sequences and lacked quality scores, the filtering could not match the filtering applied to full-length reads. To assign V/J genes and CDR3, sequences were annotated using PyIR, a Python wrapper for IgBLAST v1.9, with IMGT germline references. Reads were filtered out if the reads had weak V/J assignments (E-value above 1e-6), no CDR3, stop codons, out-of-frame junctions, or ambiguous translated residues. V3J clonotypes were defined as sequences sharing an identical inferred V gene, J gene, and CDR3 amino acid sequence. To compute the percentage overlap between repertoires, the number of shared unique clonotypes was divided by the size of the smaller repertoire. Repertoire richness was assessed with RTK rarefaction, the Chao1 estimator, and Recon v2.1 estimates of unobserved clonotypes. Generation probabilities were computed with OLGA for all TCRbeta clonotypes obtained by the gDNA method from several donors. Not all clones reach the TCRdb copy of this immuneACCESS table, which keeps in-frame sequences only. Checked studies attribute under half of the gap to unresolved V genes and leave the rest unexplained. The D gene and trimming were derived from the DNA, and the V and J assignments and clone size from that table. The sample table contains about 2,500,000 clones; only one count was recorded for approximately 94% of them. Over 0.12% of the sample is in the top ten clones.

This clonotype was sampled from a man aged 18 to 30 in good health. The sequence is built from TRBV2 and TRBJ2-1, and the D gene may be TRBD2, 5 bases matching. The sequenced sample consisted of naive CD4+ T cells sorted from blood. The sample's cell subset or site label, decoded: CD45RA+ positively selected. The sequence in DNA is TGTGCCAGCTTCAAAGGGTCTAGCAACTCCTACAATGAGCAGTTCTTC. Its coded protein is CASFKGSSNSYNEQFF.